The subject of this entry is one T cell receptor beta chain. Its antigen is as yet unknown. The sample is drawn from a study of shared clonotypes between healthy human individuals. Study-wide context: The study used three CD4 naive, three CD4 memory, two CD8 naive and one CD8 memory plate per donor.

Notes on the study in general: Donors were few, which limited the genetic and exposure-history diversity represented. Sharing across four donors was highest in naive CD4 (roughly 5%) and lowest in memory CD8 (around 0.4%).

Clones were read by immunoSEQ multiplex PCR, and TCRdb kept only the in-frame ones, dropping some. The sample carries about 2 million clones, about 95% recorded once. Positive CCR7 selection of CD45RO-negative cells yielded the naive CD8 cells, and terminally differentiated effector memory CD45RA+ cells were excluded. All the donors were Caucasian adults who lived in Nashville, Tennessee. The CDR3 has 17 amino acids. With 3 bases clipped from V and 9 bases from J, the junction kept 10 bases outside the gene matches. CDR1 and CDR2 (germline): WNHNN, SYGVQD (reference sequence). The sequence was obtained from a man aged 18 to 35 in good health. The V and J genes are TRBV10-1 and TRBJ2-1, with TRBD2 matching over 14 bases. The specimen sequenced was naive CD8+ T cells sorted from blood. The CDR3, as DNA: TGCGCCAGCAGTGACCCCGGGACTAGCGGGAGAGGAAGTGAGCAGTTCTTC. Its protein product is CASSDPGTSGRGSEQFF.